This T cell receptor beta chain originates from a study of blood T cells in healthy people across ages. Sample-barcoded 5' priming and a J-beta primer mix drove a second PCR of roughly 6 to 12 cycles. TCRdb called the 5' RACE reads again in MiXCR, with one record for every CDR3 protein. The repertoire includes roughly 1.7 million distinct CDR3 sequences, approximately 32% of them detected once, and 11% sits in the top ten. Germline V gene lookup returns CDR1 SGHRS and CDR2 YFSETQ. Germline trimming cut 5 bases from V and 5 bases from J; bases unmatched to any gene: 6. The CDR3 loop spans 13 amino acids.

The chain couples TRBV5-1 to TRBJ2-5; TRBD1 matches 7 bases. This sequence was found in a woman aged 25 to 45 in good health. What was sequenced was blood. This chain's CDR3 is CASRGTVKETQYF. The CDR3 DNA reads TGCGCCAGCAGAGGGACAGTAAAGGAGACCCAGTACTTC. Together with reference TRBV5-1 and TRBJ2-5, the CDR3 gives the full variable domain: KAGVTQTPRYLIKTRGQQVTLSCSPISGHRSVSWYQQTPGQGLQFLFEYFSETQRNKGNFPGRFSGRQFSNSRSEMNVSTLELGDSALYLCASRGTVKETQYFGPGTRLLVL.